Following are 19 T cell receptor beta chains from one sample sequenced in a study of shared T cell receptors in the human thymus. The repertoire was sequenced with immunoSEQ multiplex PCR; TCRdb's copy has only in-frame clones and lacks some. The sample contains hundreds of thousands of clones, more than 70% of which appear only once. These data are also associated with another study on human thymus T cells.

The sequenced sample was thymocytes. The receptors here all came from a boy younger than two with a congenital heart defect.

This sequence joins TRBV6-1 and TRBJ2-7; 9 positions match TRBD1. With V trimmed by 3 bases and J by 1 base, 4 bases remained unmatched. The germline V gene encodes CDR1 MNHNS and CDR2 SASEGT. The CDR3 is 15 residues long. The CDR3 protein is CASSEGQGFSYEQYF. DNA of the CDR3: TGTGCCAGCAGTGAGGGACAGGGTTTTTCCTACGAGCAGTACTTC.

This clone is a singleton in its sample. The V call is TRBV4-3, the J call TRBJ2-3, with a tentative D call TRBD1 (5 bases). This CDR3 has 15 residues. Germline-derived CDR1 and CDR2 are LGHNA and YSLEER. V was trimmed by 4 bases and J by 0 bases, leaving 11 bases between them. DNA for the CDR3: TGCGCCAGCAGCCGACGACAGATAAGCACAGATACGCAGTATTTT. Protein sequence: CASSRRQISTDTQYF.

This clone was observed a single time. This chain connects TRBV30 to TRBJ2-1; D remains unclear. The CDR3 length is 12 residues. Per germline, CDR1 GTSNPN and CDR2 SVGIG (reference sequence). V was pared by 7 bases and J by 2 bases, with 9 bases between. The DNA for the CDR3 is TGTGCCTATAGCCCCACCTACAATGAGCAGTTCTTC. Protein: CAYSPTYNEQFF.

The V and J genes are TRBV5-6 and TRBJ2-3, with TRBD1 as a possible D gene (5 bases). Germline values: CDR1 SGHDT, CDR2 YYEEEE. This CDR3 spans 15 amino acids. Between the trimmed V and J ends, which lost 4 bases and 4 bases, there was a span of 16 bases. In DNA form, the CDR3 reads TGTGCCAGCAGCGACGCGCAGGGTAGGGCAGATACGCAGTATTTT. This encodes CASSDAQGRADTQYF. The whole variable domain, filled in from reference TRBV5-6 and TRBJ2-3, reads DAGVTQSPTHLIKTRGQQVTLRCSPKSGHDTVSWYQQALGQGPQFIFQYYEEEERQRGNFPDRFSGHQFPNYSSELNVNALLLGDSALYLCASSDAQGRADTQYFGPGTRLTVL.

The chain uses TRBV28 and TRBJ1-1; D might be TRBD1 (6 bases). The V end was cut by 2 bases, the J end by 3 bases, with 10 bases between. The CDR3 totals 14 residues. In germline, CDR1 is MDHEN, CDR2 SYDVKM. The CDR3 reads CASSLPGQDTEAFF. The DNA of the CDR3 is TGTGCCAGCAGTTTACCGGGACAAGACACTGAAGCTTTCTTT. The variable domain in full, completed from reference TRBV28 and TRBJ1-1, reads DVKVTQSSRYLVKRTGEKVFLECVQDMDHENMFWYRQDPGLGLRLIYFSYDVKMKEKGDIPEGYSVSREKKERFSLILESASTNQTSMYLCASSLPGQDTEAFFGQGTRLTVV.

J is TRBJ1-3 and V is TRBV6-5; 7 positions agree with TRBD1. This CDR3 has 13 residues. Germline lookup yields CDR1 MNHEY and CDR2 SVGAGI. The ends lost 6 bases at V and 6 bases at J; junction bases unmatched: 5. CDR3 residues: CASSDGTANTIYF. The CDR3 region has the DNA TGTGCCAGCAGCGACGGGACAGCAAACACCATATATTTT.

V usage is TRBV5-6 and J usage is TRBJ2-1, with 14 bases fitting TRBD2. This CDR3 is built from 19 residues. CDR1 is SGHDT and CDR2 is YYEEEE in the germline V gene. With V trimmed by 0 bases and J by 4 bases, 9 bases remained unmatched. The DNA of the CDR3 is TGTGCCAGCAGCTTGGGGGTCGGGACTAGCGGGAGTGGGTACAATGAGCAGTTCTTC. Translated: CASSLGVGTSGSGYNEQFF.

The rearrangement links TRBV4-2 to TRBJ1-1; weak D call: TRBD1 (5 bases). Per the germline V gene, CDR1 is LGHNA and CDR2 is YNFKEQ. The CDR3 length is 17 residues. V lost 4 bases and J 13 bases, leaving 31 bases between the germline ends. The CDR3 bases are TGTGCCAGCAGCCCACCCCGGGAGGGTGAAGTGAGGAGAGGGGTTTTCTTT. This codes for CASSPPREGEVRRGVFF.

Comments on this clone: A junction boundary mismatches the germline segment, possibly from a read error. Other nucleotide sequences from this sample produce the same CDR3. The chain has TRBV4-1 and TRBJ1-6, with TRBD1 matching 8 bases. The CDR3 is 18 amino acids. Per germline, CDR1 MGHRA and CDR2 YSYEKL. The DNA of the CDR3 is TGCGCCAGCAGCCAAGATAGGACAGGGCCTAGCTCCAATTCCCCCCTCCACTTT. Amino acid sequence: CASSQDRTGPSSNSPLHF.

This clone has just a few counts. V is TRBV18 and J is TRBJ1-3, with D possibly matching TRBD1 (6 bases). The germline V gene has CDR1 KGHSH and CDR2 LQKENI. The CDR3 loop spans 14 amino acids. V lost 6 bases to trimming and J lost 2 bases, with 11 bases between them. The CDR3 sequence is CASSSGHTGNTIYF. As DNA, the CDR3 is TGTGCCAGCTCTTCGGGACATACTGGAAACACCATATATTTT.

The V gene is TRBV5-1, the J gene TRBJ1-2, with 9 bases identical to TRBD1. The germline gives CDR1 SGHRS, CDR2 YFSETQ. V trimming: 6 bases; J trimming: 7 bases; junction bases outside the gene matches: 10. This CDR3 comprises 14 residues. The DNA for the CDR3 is TGCGCCAGCAACAAGGGACAGGGCCTTAGTGGCTACACCTTC. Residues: CASNKGQGLSGYTF.

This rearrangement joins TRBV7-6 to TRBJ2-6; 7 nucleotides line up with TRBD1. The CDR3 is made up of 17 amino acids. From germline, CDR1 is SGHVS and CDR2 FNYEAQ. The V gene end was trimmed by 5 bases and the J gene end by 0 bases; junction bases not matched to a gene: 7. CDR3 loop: CASSTRQGHSGANVLTF. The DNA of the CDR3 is TGTGCCAGCAGCACCCGACAGGGTCACTCTGGGGCCAACGTCCTGACTTTC.

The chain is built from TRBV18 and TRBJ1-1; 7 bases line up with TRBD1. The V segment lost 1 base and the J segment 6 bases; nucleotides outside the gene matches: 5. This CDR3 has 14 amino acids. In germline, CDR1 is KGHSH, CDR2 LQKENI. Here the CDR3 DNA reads TGTGCCAGCTCACCACAGGGGGCTCCCTCTGAAGCTTTCTTT. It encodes CASSPQGAPSEAFF.

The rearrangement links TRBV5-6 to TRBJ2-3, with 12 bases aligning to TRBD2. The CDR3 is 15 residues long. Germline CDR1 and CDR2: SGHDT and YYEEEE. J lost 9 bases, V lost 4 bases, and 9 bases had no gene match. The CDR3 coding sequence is TGTGCCAGCAGCCTGGGACTAGCGGGTCCCCAGACGCAGTATTTT. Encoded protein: CASSLGLAGPQTQYF.

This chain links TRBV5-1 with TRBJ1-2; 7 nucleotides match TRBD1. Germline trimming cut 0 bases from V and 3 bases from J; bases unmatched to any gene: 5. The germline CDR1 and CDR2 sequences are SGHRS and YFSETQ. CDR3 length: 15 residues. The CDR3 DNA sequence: TGCGCCAGCAGCTTGGGACAGGGCCCGGACTATGGCTACACCTTC. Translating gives CASSLGQGPDYGYTF.

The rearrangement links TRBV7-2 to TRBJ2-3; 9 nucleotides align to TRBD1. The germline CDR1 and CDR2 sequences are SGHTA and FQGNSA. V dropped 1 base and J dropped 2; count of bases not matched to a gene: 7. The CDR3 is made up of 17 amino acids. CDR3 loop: CASSLGERTGVTDTQYF. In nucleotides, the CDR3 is TGTGCCAGCAGCTTAGGAGAGAGGACAGGGGTCACAGATACGCAGTATTTT.

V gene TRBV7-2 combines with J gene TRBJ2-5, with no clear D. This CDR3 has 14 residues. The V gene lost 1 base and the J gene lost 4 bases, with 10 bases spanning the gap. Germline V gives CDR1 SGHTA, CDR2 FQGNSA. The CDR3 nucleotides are TGTGCCAGCAGCTTAGTTTTAGTGGTAGAGACCCAGTACTTC. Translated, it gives CASSLVLVVETQYF.

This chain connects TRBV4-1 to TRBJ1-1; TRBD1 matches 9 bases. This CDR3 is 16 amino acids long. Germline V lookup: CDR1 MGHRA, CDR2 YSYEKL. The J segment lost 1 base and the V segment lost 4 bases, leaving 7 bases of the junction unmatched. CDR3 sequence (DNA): TGCGCCAGCAGCCGAACACTACAGGGGGCGAACACTGAAGCTTTCTTT. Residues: CASSRTLQGANTEAFF.

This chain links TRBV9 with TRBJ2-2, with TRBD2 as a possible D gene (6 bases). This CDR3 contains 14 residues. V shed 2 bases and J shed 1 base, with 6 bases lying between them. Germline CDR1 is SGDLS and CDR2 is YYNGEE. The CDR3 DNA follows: TGTGCCAGCAGCGTGCGGGGGAACACCGGGGAGCTGTTTTTT. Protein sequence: CASSVRGNTGELFF.